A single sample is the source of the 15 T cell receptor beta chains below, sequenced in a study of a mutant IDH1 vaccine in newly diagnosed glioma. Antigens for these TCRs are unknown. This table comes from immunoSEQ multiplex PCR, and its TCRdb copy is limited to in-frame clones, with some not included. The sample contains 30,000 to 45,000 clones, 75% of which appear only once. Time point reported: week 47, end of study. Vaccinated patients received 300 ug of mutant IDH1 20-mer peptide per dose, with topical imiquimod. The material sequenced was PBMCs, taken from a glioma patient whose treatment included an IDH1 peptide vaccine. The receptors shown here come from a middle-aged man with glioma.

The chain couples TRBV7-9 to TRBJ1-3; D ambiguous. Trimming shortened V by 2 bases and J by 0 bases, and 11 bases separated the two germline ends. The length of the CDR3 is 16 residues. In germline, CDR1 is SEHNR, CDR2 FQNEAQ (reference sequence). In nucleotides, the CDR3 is TGTGCCAGCAGCTTAACCAGGCCCTCCTCTGGAAACACCATATATTTT. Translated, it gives CASSLTRPSSGNTIYF.

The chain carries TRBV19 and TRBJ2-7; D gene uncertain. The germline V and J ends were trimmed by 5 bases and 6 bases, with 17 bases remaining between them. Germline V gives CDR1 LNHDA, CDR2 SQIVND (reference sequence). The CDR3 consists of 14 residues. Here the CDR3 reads CASSPSPLGIEQYF. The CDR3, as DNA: TGTGCCAGTAGTCCGTCCCCCCTAGGTATCGAGCAGTACTTC.

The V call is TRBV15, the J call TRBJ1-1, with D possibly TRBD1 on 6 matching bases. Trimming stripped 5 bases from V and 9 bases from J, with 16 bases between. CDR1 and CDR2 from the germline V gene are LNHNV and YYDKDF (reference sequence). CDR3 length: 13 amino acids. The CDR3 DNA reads TGTGCCACCAGCCCCGGGGAGGGGGGAAAAGCTTTCTTT. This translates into CATSPGEGGKAFF.

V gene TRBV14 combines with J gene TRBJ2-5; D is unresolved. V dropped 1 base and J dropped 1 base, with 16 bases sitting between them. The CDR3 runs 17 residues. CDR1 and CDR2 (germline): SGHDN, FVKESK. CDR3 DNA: TGTGCCAGCAGCCAAGTGGGGTACGGATGGCCCCAAGAGACCCAGTACTTC. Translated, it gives CASSQVGYGWPQETQYF.

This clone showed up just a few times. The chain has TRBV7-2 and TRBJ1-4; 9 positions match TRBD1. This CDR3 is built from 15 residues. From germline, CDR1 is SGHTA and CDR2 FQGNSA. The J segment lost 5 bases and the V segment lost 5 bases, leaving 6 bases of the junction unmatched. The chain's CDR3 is CASSPNRGLNEKLFF. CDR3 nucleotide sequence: TGTGCCAGCAGCCCGAACAGGGGGCTGAATGAAAAACTGTTTTTT.

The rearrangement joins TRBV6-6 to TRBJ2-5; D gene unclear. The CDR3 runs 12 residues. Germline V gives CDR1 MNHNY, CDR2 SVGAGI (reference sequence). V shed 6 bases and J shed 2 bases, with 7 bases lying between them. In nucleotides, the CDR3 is TGTGCCAGCAGCTATCCTCAAGAGACCCAGTACTTC. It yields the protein CASSYPQETQYF.

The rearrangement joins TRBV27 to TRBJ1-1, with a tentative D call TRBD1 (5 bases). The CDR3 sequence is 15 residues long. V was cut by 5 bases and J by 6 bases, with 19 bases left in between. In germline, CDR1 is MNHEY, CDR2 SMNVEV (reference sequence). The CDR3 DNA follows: TGTGCCAGCAGTGGGGCAGGGTTTTCGTCGGCTGAAGCTTTCTTT. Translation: CASSGAGFSSAEAFF.

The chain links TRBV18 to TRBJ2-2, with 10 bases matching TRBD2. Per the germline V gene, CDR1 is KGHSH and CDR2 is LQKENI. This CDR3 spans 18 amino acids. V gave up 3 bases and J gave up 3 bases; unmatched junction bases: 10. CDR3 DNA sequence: TGTGCCAGCTCACCTTTTCCTGTAGCGGGAGGAGACACCGGGGAGCTGTTTTTT. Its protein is CASSPFPVAGGDTGELFF.

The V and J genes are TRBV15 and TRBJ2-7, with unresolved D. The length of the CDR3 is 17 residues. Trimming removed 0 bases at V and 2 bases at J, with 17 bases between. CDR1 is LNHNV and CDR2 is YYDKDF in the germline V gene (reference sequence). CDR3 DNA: TGTGCCACCAGCAGAGATCTAGGAGCAGGAGTTACCTACGAGCAGTACTTC. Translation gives CATSRDLGAGVTYEQYF.

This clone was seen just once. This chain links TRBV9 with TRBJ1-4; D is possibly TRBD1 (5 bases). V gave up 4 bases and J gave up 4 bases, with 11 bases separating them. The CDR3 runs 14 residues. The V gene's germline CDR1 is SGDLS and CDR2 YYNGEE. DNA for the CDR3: TGTGCCAGCAGCCCACAGGACGGTAATGAAAAACTGTTTTTT. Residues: CASSPQDGNEKLFF.

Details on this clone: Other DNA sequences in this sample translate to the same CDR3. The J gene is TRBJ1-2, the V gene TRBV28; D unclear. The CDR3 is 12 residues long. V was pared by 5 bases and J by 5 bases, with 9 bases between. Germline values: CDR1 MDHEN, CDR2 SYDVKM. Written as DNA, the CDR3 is TGTGCCAGCAGTACCGGGTTATATGGCTACACCTTC. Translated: CASSTGLYGYTF.

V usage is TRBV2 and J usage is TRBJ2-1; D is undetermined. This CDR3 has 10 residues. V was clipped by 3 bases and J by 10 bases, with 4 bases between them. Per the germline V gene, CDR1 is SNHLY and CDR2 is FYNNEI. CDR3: CASSDEEQFF. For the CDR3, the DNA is TGTGCCAGCAGTGATGAAGAGCAGTTCTTC. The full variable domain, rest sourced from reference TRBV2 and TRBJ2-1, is EPEVTQTPSHQVTQMGQEVILRCVPISNHLYFYWYRQILGQKVEFLVSFYNNEISEKSEIFDDQFSVERPDGSNFTLKIRSTKLEDSAMYFCASSDEEQFFGPGTRLTVL.

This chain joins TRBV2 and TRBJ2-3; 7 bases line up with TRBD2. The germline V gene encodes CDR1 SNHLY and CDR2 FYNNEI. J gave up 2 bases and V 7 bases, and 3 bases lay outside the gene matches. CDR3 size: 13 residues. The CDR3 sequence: CASKRGPTDTQYF. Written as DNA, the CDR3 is TGTGCCAGCAAGCGGGGCCCCACAGATACGCAGTATTTT.

The CDR3 DNA reads TGTGCCAGCAGCCCCGGACAGGAGGGAAACCAAGAGACCCAGTACTTC. Amino acid sequence: CASSPGQEGNQETQYF. The chain combines TRBV11-3 with TRBJ2-5; TRBD1 might be the D (7 bases). This CDR3 contains 16 residues. The V gene lost 5 bases and the J gene lost 0 bases, with 16 bases spanning the gap. From germline, CDR1 is SGHNT and CDR2 YENEEA. Using reference TRBV11-3 and TRBJ2-5 for the parts outside the CDR3, the full variable domain is EAGVVQSPRYKIIEKKQPVAFWCNPISGHNTLYWYLQNLGQGPELLIRYENEEAVDDSQLPKDRFSAERLKGVDSTLKIQPAELGDSAVYLCASSPGQEGNQETQYFGPGTRLLVL.

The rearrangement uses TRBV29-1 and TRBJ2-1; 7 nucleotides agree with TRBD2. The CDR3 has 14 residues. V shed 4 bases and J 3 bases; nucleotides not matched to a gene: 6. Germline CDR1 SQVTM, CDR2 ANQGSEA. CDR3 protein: CSVASGQIYNEQFF. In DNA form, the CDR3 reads TGCAGCGTTGCTAGCGGTCAGATCTACAATGAGCAGTTCTTC.